This TCR beta chain was observed in a study of blood T cell repertoires in COVID-19. In the study overall: PBMCs, B-cell-depleted T cells, or T cells provided the cDNA or gDNA that made up the material.

Study processing details: Estimates of nucleated cell counts were drawn from the amplification of reference gene primers. Only in-frame clones appear in the TCRdb table, and some are missing; sequencing was by immunoSEQ multiplex PCR. Clone size and the V and J calls come from that table; the DNA yielded D and trimming. The repertoire holds 200,000 or so clones, with roughly nine tenths as singletons. The V gene end was trimmed by 8 bases and the J gene end by 4 bases; junction bases not matched to a gene: 3. CDR3 length equals 13 residues. This study enrolled people aged about 18 to 90 from approximately 24 US geographic areas.

The sequence was obtained from a woman aged 35 to 49 with acute COVID-19. The J gene is TRBJ2-5, the V gene TRBV12-3 or TRBV12-4; 11 bases line up with TRBD1. The source material was PBMCs or T cells enriched from blood (not recorded which). CDR3 DNA: TGTGCCAGCGGGGACAGGGGGGGAGAGACCCAGTACTTC. Residues: CASGDRGGETQYF.